This TCR beta chain is from a study of blood T cell repertoires in COVID-19 (dated by TCRdb to about 2020). Describing the broader study: Samples covering the acute and convalescent phases of COVID-19 were provided by collaborators in the United States, Italy and Spain. Deeply sampled blood TCRbeta repertoires from subjects exposed to, actively infected with, or recovered from COVID-19 were included in the dataset. The prospective study material was composed of cDNA or gDNA derived from T cells, B-cell-depleted T cells, or PBMCs. The samples were drawn from the first 160 participants of the ongoing ImmuneRACE study and from over 950 subjects provided by 6 global collaborators. Where available, HLA class I and class II types were obtained from metadata supplied by the sample provider rather than from assay-based typing. Nearly every sample came with metadata listing a de-identified subject ID, COVID-19 status, age in years and sex. The repertoires were released in a freely available public database meant as a resource for research on the immune response to SARS-CoV-2. The paper as a whole reports these results and caveats: Clinical and demographic metadata were provided uncurated, with the amount varying by source and participant.

TCRbeta CDR3 regions were amplified from genomic DNA by means of the immunoSEQ Assay, a bias-controlled multiplex PCR. The study's own analysis went as follows. The number of nucleated cells in each sample was estimated from the amplification of reference gene primers within the assay. To quantify the absolute abundance of each unique TCRbeta CDR3 rearrangement, sequence reads were collapsed and filtered. Productive Simpson clonality was computed per sample as the square root of Simpson's diversity index over productive rearrangements. Sourced from immuneACCESS, this table was stored by TCRdb with only in-frame sequences that have V and J called. A share of the clones is absent; for the studies checked, an unresolved V gene accounts for under half, and the remainder has no known explanation. V and J calls and clone size are given by that table; D and trimming were obtained from the DNA. The sample includes some 280,000 clones, with about nine tenths observed a single time. The ten largest clones represent 3% of the sample.

As regards this clone: This receptor's antigen is unknown. Base qualities are not recorded, but no much larger clone differs from it by a single base.

Each collaborating institution followed its own protocols to collect whole blood in K2EDTA tubes. For TCRbeta analysis, collaborators shipped samples in one of three forms: frozen whole blood, isolated PBMCs, or DNA extracted from either of those sample types. CDR3 length: 13 amino acids, cysteine to phenylalanine. The read is trimmed to its CDR3 DNA, 39 bases read in frame from base 1. The V end loses 3 bases and the J end loses 5 bases, and a stretch of 11 bases separates them. The germline V gene encodes CDR1 SGHDT and CDR2 YYEEEE. The origin of this receptor is a woman in her twenties or thirties with active or convalescent COVID-19. The sequence is built from TRBV5-6 and TRBJ1-1; perhaps TRBD1 is the D gene, with 6 bases matching. The sample taken for sequencing was peripheral blood. The sequenced DNA is TGTGCCAGCAGCTCCAGGGGACGGACTGAAGCTTTCTTT. Translated, it gives CASSSRGRTEAFF. Beyond the CDR3, the reference TRBV5-6 and TRBJ1-1 genes provide the residues; the full variable domain reads: DAGVTQSPTHLIKTRGQQVTLRCSPKSGHDTVSWYQQALGQGPQFIFQYYEEEERQRGNFPDRFSGHQFPNYSSELNVNALLLGDSALYLCASSSRGRTEAFFGQGTRLTVV.